This TCR beta chain was sequenced during a study of patients and donors after allogeneic stem cell transplantation. One entry per CDR3 protein results from TCRdb running MiXCR on the RT-PCR reads. The sample lists 200,000 to 250,000 distinct CDR3 sequences; 11% to 15% were seen once. With 4 bases removed from V and 3 bases from J, the gap between germline ends came to 10 bases. This CDR3 region has 13 residues. Germline assignment: CDR1 SGHDT and CDR2 YYEEEE. The sequenced material came from blood, either unsorted or a sorted T cell fraction (not recorded which). The receptor comes from a human donor who was either an allogeneic HSCT recipient or a stem cell or donor lymphocyte infusion donor (not recorded which). It is not recorded whose cells these are; they may come from a transplant donor. The gene calls are TRBV5-6 and TRBJ1-1; D might be TRBD1 (5 bases). In nucleotides, the CDR3 is TGTGCCAGCAGCCCCGACAGCTACACTGAAGCTTTCTTT. It codes for CASSPDSYTEAFF.